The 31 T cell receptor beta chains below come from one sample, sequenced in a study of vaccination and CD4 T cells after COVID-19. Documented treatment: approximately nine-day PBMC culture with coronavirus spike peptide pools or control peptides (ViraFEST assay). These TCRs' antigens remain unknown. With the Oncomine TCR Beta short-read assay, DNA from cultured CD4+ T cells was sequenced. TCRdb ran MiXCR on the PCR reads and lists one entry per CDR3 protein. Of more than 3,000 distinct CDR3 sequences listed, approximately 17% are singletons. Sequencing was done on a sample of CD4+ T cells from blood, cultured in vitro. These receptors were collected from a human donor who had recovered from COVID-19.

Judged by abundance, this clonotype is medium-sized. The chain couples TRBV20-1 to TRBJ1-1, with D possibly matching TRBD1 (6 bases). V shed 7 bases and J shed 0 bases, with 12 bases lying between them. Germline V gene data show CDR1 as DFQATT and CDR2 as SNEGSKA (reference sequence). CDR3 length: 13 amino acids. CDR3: CSGQGHMNTEAFF. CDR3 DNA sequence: TGCAGTGGTCAGGGACACATGAACACTGAAGCTTTCTTT.

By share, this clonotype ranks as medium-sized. The CDR3 here is CASSLGGASAETQYF. The CDR3 DNA reads TGTGCCAGCAGCTTAGGAGGTGCTAGCGCTGAGACCCAGTACTTC. V usage is TRBV7-6 and J usage is TRBJ2-5; D possibly corresponds to TRBD2 (6 bases). Germline V gene lookup returns CDR1 SGHVS and CDR2 FNYEAQ. Trimming shortened V by 1 base and J by 5 bases, and 14 bases separated the two germline ends. This CDR3 is built from 15 residues.

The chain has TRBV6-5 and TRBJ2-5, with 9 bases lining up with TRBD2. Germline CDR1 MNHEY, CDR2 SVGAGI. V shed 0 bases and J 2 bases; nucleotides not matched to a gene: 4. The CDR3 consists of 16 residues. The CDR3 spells CASSYSWRGGQETQYF. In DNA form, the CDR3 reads TGTGCCAGCAGTTACTCATGGCGGGGGGGGCAAGAGACCCAGTACTTC.

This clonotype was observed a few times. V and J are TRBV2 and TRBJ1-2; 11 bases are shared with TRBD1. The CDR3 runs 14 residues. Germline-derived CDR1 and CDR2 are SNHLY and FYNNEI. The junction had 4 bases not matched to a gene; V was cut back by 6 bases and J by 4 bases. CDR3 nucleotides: TGTGCCAGCAGGGGACAGGGGGGGATCTATGGCTACACCTTC. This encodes CASRGQGGIYGYTF. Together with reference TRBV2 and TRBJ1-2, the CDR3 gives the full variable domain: EPEVTQTPSHQVTQMGQEVILRCVPISNHLYFYWYRQILGQKVEFLVSFYNNEISEKSEIFDDQFSVERPDGSNFTLKIRSTKLEDSAMYFCASRGQGGIYGYTFGSGTRLTVV.

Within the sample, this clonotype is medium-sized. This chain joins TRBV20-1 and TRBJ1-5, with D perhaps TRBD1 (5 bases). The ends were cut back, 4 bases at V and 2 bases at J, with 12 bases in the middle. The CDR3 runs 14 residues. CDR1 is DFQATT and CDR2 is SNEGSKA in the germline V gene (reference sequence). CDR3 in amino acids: CSANKGDGNQPQHF. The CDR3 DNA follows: TGCAGTGCTAATAAAGGGGACGGCAATCAGCCCCAGCATTTT.

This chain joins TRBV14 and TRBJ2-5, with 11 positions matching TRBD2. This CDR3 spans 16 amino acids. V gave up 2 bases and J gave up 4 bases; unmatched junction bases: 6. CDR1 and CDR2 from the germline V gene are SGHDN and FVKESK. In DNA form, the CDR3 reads TGTGCCAGCAGCCAAAGACTAGCGGGGATAGGAGAGACCCAGTACTTC. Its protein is CASSQRLAGIGETQYF. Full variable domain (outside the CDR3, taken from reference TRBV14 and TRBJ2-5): EAGVTQFPSHSVIEKGQTVTLRCDPISGHDNLYWYRRVMGKEIKFLLHFVKESKQDESGMPNNRFLAERTGGTYSTLKVQPAELEDSGVYFCASSQRLAGIGETQYFGPGTRLLVL.

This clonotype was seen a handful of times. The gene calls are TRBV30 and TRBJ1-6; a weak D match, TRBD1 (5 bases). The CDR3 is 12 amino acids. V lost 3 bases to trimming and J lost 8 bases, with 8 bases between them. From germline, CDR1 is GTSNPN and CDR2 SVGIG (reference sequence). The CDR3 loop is CAWRAGYSPLHF. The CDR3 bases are TGTGCCTGGAGGGCAGGGTATTCACCCCTCCACTTT. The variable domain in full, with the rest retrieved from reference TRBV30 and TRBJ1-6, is SQTIHQWPATLVQPVGSPLSLECTVEGTSNPNLYWYRQAAGRGLQLLFYSVGIGQISSEVPQNLSASRPQDRQFILSSKKLLLSDSGFYLCAWRAGYSPLHFGNGTRLTVT.

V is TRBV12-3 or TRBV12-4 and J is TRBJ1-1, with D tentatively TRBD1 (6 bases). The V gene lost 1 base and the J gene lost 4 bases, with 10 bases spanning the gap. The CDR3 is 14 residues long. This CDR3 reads CASSLVRRGTEAFF. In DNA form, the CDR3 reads TGTGCCAGCAGTTTAGTCCGCAGGGGCACTGAAGCTTTCTTT.

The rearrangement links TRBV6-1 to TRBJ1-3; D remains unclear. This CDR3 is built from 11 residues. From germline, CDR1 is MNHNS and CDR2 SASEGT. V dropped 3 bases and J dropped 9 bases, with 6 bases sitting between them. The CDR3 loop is CASSEVGTIYF. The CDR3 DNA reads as TGTGCCAGCAGTGAGGTTGGCACCATATATTTT.

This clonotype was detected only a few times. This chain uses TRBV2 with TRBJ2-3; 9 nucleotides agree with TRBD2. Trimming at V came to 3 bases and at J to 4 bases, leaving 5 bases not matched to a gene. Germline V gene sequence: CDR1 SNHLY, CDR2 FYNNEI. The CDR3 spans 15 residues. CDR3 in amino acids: CASSDEGGGADTQYF. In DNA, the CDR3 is TGTGCCAGCAGTGATGAGGGCGGGGGGGCAGATACGCAGTATTTT.

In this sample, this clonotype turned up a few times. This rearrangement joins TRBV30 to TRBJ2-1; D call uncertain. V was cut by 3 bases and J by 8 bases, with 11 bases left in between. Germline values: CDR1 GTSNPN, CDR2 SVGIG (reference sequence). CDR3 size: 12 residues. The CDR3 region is CAWSQTLDEQFF. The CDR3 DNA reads TGTGCCTGGAGCCAAACCCTGGATGAGCAGTTCTTC.

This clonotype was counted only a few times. CDR3 protein: CASSSGSTDTQYF. CDR3 in DNA: TGTGCCAGTAGTAGCGGCAGCACAGATACGCAGTATTTT. This chain connects TRBV19 to TRBJ2-3, with D hard to call. This CDR3 is built from 13 residues. V shed 4 bases and J shed 0 bases, with 5 bases lying between them. Per germline, CDR1 LNHDA and CDR2 SQIVND (reference sequence).

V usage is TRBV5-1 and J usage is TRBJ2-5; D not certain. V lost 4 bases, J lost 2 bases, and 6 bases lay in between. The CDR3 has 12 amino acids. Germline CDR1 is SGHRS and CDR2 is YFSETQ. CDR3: CASSPTQETQYF. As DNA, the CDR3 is TGCGCCAGCAGCCCAACTCAAGAGACCCAGTACTTC.

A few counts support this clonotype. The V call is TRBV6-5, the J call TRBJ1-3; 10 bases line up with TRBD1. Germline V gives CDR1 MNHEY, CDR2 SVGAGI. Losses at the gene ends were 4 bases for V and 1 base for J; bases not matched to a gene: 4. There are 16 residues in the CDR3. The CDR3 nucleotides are TGTGCCAGCAGTTCGGACAGGGGGAGGTCTGGAAACACCATATATTTT. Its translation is CASSSDRGRSGNTIYF.

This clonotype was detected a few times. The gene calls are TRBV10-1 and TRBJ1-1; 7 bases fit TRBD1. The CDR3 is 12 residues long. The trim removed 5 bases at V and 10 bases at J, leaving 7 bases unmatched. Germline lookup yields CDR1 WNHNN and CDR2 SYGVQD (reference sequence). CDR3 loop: CASSTGESRAFF. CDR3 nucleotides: TGCGCCAGCAGTACAGGGGAGTCGCGAGCTTTCTTT.

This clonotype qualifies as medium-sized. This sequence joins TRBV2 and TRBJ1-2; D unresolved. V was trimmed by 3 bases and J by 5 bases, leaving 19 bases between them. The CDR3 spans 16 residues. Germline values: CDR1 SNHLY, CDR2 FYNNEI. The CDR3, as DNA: TGTGCCAGCAGTGATGACGGTCGAGGGAGGGAGTATGGCTACACCTTC. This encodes CASSDDGRGREYGYTF.

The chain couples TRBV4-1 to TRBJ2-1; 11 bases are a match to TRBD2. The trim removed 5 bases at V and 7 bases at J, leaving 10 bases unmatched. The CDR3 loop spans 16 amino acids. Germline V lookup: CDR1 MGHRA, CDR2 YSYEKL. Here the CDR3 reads CASSSKTSGVKNEQFF. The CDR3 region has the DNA TGCGCCAGCAGCTCCAAGACTAGCGGGGTCAAAAATGAGCAGTTCTTC.

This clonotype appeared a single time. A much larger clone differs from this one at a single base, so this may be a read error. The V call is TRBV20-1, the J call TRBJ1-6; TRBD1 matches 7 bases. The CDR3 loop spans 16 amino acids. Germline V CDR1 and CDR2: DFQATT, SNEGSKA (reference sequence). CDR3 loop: CSVREAGQRGNSPLHF. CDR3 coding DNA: TGCAGTGTTAGAGAGGCGGGACAGAGGGGGAATTCACCCCTCCACTTT.

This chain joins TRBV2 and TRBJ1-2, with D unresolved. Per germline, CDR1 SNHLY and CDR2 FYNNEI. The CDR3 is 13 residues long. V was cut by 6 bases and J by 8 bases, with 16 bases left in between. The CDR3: CASSEAGPGGYTF. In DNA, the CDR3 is TGTGCCAGCAGCGAGGCGGGCCCCGGGGGCTACACCTTC.

For the CDR3, the DNA is TGTGCCAGTAGTCGCAGAGGTTTCTATGGCTACACCTTC. Translated: CASSRRGFYGYTF. The rearrangement links TRBV19 to TRBJ1-2; no reliable D call. V was clipped by 5 bases and J by 4 bases, with 11 bases between them. CDR1 and CDR2 from the germline V gene are LNHDA and SQIVND (reference sequence). This CDR3 contains 13 residues.

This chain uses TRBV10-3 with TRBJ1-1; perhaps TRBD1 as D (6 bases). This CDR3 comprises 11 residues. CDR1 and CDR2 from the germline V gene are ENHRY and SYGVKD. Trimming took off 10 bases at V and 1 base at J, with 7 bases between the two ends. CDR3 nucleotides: TGTGCCACGACAGGGAACACTGAAGCTTTCTTT. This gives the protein CATTGNTEAFF.

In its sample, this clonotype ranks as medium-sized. The CDR3 here is CASSSYREGSDGYTF. CDR3 sequence (DNA): TGTGCCAGCAGTTCGTACAGGGAGGGGTCCGATGGCTACACCTTC. The genes are TRBV27 and TRBJ1-2; D may be TRBD1 (6 bases). The CDR3 extends over 15 amino acids. Germline CDR1 MNHEY, CDR2 SMNVEV (reference sequence). Trimming removed 4 bases at V and 6 bases at J, with 18 bases between.

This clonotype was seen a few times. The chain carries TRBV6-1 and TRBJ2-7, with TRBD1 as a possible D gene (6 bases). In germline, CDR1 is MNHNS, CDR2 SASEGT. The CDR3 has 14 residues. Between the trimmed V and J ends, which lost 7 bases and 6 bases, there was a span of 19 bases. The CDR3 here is CASIWTPGAGEQYF. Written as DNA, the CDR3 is TGTGCCAGCATTTGGACTCCAGGGGCGGGCGAGCAGTACTTC.

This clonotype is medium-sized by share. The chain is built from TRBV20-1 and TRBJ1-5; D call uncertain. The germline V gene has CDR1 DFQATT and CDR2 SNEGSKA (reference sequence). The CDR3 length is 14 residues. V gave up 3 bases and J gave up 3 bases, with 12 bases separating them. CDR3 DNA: TGCAGTGCTAGCGGAGGGTACTACAATCAGCCCCAGCATTTT. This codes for CSASGGYYNQPQHF.

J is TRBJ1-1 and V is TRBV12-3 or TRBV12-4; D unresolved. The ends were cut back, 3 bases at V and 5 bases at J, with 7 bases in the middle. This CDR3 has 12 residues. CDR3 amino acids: CASSLSGTEAFF. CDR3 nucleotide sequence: TGTGCCAGCAGTTTGTCCGGGACTGAAGCTTTCTTT.

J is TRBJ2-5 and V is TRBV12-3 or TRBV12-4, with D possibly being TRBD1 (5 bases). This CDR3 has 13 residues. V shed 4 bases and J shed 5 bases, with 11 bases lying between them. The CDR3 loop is CASSYRIIETQYF. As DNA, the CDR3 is TGTGCCAGCAGTTACAGGATCATCGAGACCCAGTACTTC.

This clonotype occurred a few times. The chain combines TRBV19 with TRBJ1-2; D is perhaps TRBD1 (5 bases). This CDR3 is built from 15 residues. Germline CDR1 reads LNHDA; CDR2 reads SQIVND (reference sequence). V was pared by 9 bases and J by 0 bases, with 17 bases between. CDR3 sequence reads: CASLDPGGTNYGYTF. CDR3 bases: TGTGCCAGCCTAGACCCCGGGGGGACTAACTATGGCTACACCTTC.

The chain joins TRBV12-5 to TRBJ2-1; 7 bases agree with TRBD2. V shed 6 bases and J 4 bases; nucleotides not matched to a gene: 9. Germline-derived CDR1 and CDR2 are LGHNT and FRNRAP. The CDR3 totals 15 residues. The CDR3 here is CASGGLAVSYNEQFF. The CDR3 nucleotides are TGTGCTAGTGGCGGCCTAGCGGTATCGTACAATGAGCAGTTCTTC.

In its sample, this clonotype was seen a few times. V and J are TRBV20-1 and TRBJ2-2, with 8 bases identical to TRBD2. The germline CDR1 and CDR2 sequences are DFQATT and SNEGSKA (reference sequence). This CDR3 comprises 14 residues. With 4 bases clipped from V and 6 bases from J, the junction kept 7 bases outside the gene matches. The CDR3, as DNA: TGCAGTGCTACCCGGACTAGCTCGGCCGGGGAGCTGTTTTTT. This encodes CSATRTSSAGELFF.

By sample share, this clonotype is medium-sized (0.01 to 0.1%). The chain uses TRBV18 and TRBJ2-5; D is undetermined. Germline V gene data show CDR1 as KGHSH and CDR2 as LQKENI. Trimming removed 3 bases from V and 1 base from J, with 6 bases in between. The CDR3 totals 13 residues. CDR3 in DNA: TGTGCCAGCTCACCCGGGCTCCAAGAGACCCAGTACTTC. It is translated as CASSPGLQETQYF.

The CDR3 here is CASAGGQGSYEQYF. DNA of the CDR3: TGTGCCAGCGCCGGGGGACAGGGTTCCTACGAGCAGTACTTC. This chain connects TRBV3-1 to TRBJ2-7, with 9 bases matching TRBD1. Germline V CDR1 and CDR2: LGHDT, YNNKEL (reference sequence). With V trimmed by 8 bases and J by 1 base, 6 bases remained unmatched. This CDR3 has 14 amino acids.